The 8 T cell receptor beta chains given below trace back to one sample, sequenced in a study of Ad26.COV2.S vaccination and SARS-CoV-2 variants. Some clones are missing from TCRdb's copy, which holds only in-frame ones; the method was immunoSEQ multiplex PCR. This table holds over 200,000 clones, roughly 90% found once. Sample treatment: about 20 received Ad26.COV2.S at low or high dose, single or two shots; about 5 received placebo; per-sample allocation not given. Material that was analyzed had been drawn on day 63 after the first vaccine or placebo injection. Sequencing used peripheral blood, obtained in a trial of Ad26.COV2.S vaccine versus placebo. The receptors here all came from a person between 18 and 65 years old who received the Ad26.COV2.S COVID-19 vaccine or a placebo.

This clone has just one count. The rearrangement links TRBV18 to TRBJ2-7, with 8 nucleotides matching TRBD1. The CDR3 is 14 amino acids. From germline, CDR1 is KGHSH and CDR2 LQKENI. V shed 5 bases, J shed 6 bases, and the junction held 9 bases outside the gene matches. In nucleotides, the CDR3 is TGTGCCAGCTCATCTTATACGGACAGGGCCGAGCAGTACTTC. It yields the protein CASSSYTDRAEQYF.

The V gene is TRBV10-3, the J gene TRBJ2-3, with D maybe TRBD2 (6 bases). Per the germline V gene, CDR1 is ENHRY and CDR2 is SYGVKD. V was cut by 10 bases and J by 0 bases, with 14 bases left in between. The CDR3 spans 14 residues. The CDR3 nucleotides are TGTGCCACCCAAGGCGGGACTAGCACAGATACGCAGTATTTT. Translation gives CATQGGTSTDTQYF.

V is TRBV10-2 and J is TRBJ2-7, with D tentatively TRBD1 (5 bases). The CDR3 has 14 amino acids. Germline CDR1 reads WSHSY; CDR2 reads SAAADI. The V gene lost 6 bases and the J gene lost 2 bases, with 14 bases spanning the gap. CDR3 protein: CASRGWTTAYEQYF. The CDR3 DNA is TGCGCCAGCAGGGGGTGGACAACCGCCTACGAGCAGTACTTC.

The chain recombines TRBV7-3 with TRBJ2-1, with 9 bases that match TRBD2. CDR3 length equals 15 residues. J was trimmed by 9 bases and V by 1 base; bases with no gene match: 7. Germline-derived CDR1 and CDR2 are SGHTA and FQGTGA. In DNA, the CDR3 is TGTGCCAGCAGCTTAAGTGGGACTAGCATCACTGAGCAGTTCTTC. Translated: CASSLSGTSITEQFF.

The rearrangement uses TRBV5-4 and TRBJ1-1; a possible D gene is TRBD1 (5 bases). This CDR3 is 14 amino acids long. The ends were cut back, 6 bases at V and 4 bases at J, with 16 bases in the middle. Germline V gene data show CDR1 as SGHNT and CDR2 as YYREEE (reference sequence). DNA for the CDR3: TGTGCCAGCAACGAACTAGGGGTGCCCACTGAAGCTTTCTTT. It yields the protein CASNELGVPTEAFF. The variable domain in full, with the rest retrieved from reference TRBV5-4 and TRBJ1-1, is ETGVTQSPTHLIKTRGQQVTLRCSSQSGHNTVSWYQQALGQGPQFIFQYYREEENGRGNFPPRFSGLQFPNYSSELNVNALELDDSALYLCASNELGVPTEAFFGQGTRLTVV.

The chain employs TRBV2 and TRBJ2-5, with D possibly TRBD2 on 5 matching bases. This CDR3 is built from 12 residues. The V end lost 7 bases, the J end lost 3 bases, and 9 bases lay between the germline ends. CDR1 and CDR2 from the germline V gene are SNHLY and FYNNEI. CDR3 region: CASTSPKETQYF. The CDR3 bases are TGTGCCAGCACTAGCCCCAAAGAGACCCAGTACTTC.

This clone was counted once. The rearrangement links TRBV28 to TRBJ2-5, with D tentatively TRBD1 (6 bases). Germline lookup yields CDR1 MDHEN and CDR2 SYDVKM. The CDR3 length is 16 residues. V was cut by 2 bases and J by 2 bases, with 15 bases left in between. The CDR3 coding sequence is TGTGCCAGCAGTTTAACCCTGGGGGCCGGGCAAGAGACCCAGTACTTC. This sequence encodes CASSLTLGAGQETQYF.

This chain joins TRBV27 and TRBJ2-4; D is possibly TRBD2 (6 bases). The CDR3 covers 13 residues. V was clipped by 8 bases and J by 8 bases, with 16 bases between them. CDR1 and CDR2 (germline): MNHEY, SMNVEV (reference sequence). The DNA of the CDR3 is TGTGCCAGCTCACCCGGCTGGGGGGACATTCAGTACTTC. It yields the protein CASSPGWGDIQYF.